The subject of this entry is one T cell receptor beta chain. The CDR3 sequence is 14 residues long. Germline V lookup: CDR1 SGDLS, CDR2 YYNGEE. V was pared by 6 bases and J by 10 bases, with 10 bases of the junction left unmatched. These data come from a study of blood T cell repertoires in COVID-19. Background on the study: T cells, B-cell-depleted T cells, or PBMCs provided the cDNA or gDNA that served as material.

TCRdb keeps only in-frame clones here, not all; method: immunoSEQ multiplex PCR. The data show 200,000 to 300,000 clones, with around four fifths seen just once and 4.2% held by the top ten. V usage is TRBV9 and J usage is TRBJ1-6, with 7 bases lining up with TRBD1. This clonotype originated in a man between 60 and 75 years old with acute or convalescent COVID-19. The sample consisted of peripheral blood. Written as DNA, the CDR3 is TGTGCCAGCACCCCAGGGGGGACGGGGTCACCCCTCCACTTT. As protein: CASTPGGTGSPLHF.